This entry lists 2 T cell receptor beta chains sequenced from one sample in a study of cytomegalovirus exposure and HLA in healthy donors. Amplification used 60 Vbeta primers and 13 Jbeta primers. Only in-frame clones appear in the TCRdb table, and some are missing; sequencing was by immunoSEQ multiplex PCR. The sample consists of more than 150,000 clones, 82% of them appearing once. The sample was PBMCs. The origin of the receptors is a man aged 35 to 55 in good health and CMV-seronegative.

The V call is TRBV13, the J call TRBJ2-7; D ambiguous. The germline gives CDR1 PRHDT, CDR2 FYEKMQ (reference sequence). The CDR3 totals 13 residues. Trimming took off 2 bases at V and 4 bases at J, with 9 bases between the two ends. The CDR3 nucleotides are TGTGCCAGCAGCTTAAAGCACGGGTACGAGCAGTACTTC. Its translation is CASSLKHGYEQYF. Variable domain in full (rest from reference TRBV13 and TRBJ2-7): AAGVIQSPRHLIKEKRETATLKCYPIPRHDTVYWYQQGPGQDPQFLISFYEKMQSDKGSIPDRFSAQQFSDYHSELNMSSLELGDSALYFCASSLKHGYEQYFGPGTRLTVT.

The chain carries TRBV9 and TRBJ2-1; 11 bases match TRBD2. V was clipped by 0 bases and J by 4 bases; unmatched bases: 3. This CDR3 region has 16 residues. The germline V gene encodes CDR1 SGDLS and CDR2 YYNGEE. CDR3 sequence reads: CASSVGGTSGYNEQFF. The CDR3 bases are TGTGCCAGCAGCGTAGGGGGGACTAGCGGATACAATGAGCAGTTCTTC.